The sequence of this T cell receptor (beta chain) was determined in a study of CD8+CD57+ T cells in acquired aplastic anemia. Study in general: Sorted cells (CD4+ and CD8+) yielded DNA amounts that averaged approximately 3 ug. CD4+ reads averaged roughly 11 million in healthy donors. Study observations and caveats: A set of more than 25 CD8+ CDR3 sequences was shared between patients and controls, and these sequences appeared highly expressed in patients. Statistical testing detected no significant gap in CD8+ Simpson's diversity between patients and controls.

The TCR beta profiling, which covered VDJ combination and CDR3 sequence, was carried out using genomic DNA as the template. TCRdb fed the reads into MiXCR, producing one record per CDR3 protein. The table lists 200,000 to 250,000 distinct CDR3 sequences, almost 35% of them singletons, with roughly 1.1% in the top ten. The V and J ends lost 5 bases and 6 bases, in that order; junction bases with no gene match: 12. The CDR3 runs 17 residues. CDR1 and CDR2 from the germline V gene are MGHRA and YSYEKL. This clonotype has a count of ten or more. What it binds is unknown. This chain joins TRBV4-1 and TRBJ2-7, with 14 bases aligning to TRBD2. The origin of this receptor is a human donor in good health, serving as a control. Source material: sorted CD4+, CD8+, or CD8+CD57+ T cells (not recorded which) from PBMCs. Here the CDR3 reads CASSTGLAGVLRTEQYF. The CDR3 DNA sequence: TGCGCCAGCAGCACGGGACTAGCGGGAGTTTTACGCACCGAGCAGTACTTC.